This passage covers 20 T cell receptor beta chains from one sample sequenced in a study of early T cells in non-severe SARS-CoV-2 infection. TCRdb fed the 5' RACE reads into MiXCR, producing one record per CDR3 protein. Of around 50,000 distinct CDR3 sequences in the sample, about 4% were seen once. Sequenced: whole blood. These receptors were taken from an adult who was a healthcare worker with PCR-confirmed SARS-CoV-2 infection or an uninfected control (not recorded which).

The rearrangement uses TRBV29-1 and TRBJ2-1; 12 bases agree with TRBD2. With V trimmed by 4 bases and J by 4 bases, 5 bases remained unmatched. This CDR3 is 15 amino acids long. Per germline, CDR1 SQVTM and CDR2 ANQGSEA. In DNA, the CDR3 is TGCAGCGTTGCTGCCGGACTAGCGGGATACAATGAGCAGTTCTTC. This encodes CSVAAGLAGYNEQFF.

The table lists this clonotype with many counts. V and J are TRBV9 and TRBJ1-1; possible D gene TRBD1, 5 bases. Trimming cost V 4 bases and J 4 bases, with 44 bases left between them. Germline CDR1 SGDLS, CDR2 YYNGEE. There are 24 residues in the CDR3. Here the CDR3 reads CASSPPQVSGQPGVWGSTITEAFF. As DNA, the CDR3 is TGTGCCAGCAGCCCTCCCCAAGTCTCCGGGCAGCCCGGAGTCTGGGGGAGCACCATCACTGAAGCTTTCTTT.

This clonotype was recorded many times. J is TRBJ2-7 and V is TRBV13; D uncertain. Trimming took off 1 base at V and 4 bases at J, with 2 bases between the two ends. The CDR3 is 11 amino acids. In germline, CDR1 is PRHDT, CDR2 FYEKMQ (reference sequence). CDR3 in amino acids: CASSLVYEQYF. As DNA, the CDR3 is TGTGCCAGCAGCTTAGTATACGAGCAGTACTTC.

This clonotype was counted ten times or more. J is TRBJ2-1 and V is TRBV2; 8 bases fit TRBD1. CDR1 and CDR2 (germline): SNHLY, FYNNEI. The CDR3 extends over 13 amino acids. V gave up 7 bases and J gave up 8 bases; unmatched junction bases: 7. As DNA, the CDR3 is TGTGCCAGCAAGTCAGGGGGCGTGGATGAGCAGTTCTTC. Translation gives CASKSGGVDEQFF.

This clonotype appeared many times. The chain is built from TRBV2 and TRBJ2-1; D gene ambiguous. The germline gives CDR1 SNHLY, CDR2 FYNNEI. The V gene lost 8 bases and the J gene lost 11 bases, with 16 bases spanning the gap. The CDR3 contains 12 residues. The CDR3 protein is CASGQITLKQFF. The DNA of the CDR3 is TGTGCCAGCGGCCAAATAACCCTTAAGCAGTTCTTC.

This clonotype was counted a few times. V gene TRBV12-5 combines with J gene TRBJ1-2; no reliable D call. V lost 6 bases and J lost 5, with 10 bases in between. Germline V lookup: CDR1 LGHNT, CDR2 FRNRAP. The CDR3 loop spans 12 amino acids. Written as DNA, the CDR3 is TGTGCTAGTGGCCTGAATCGGTATGGCTACACCTTC. Protein: CASGLNRYGYTF.

This clonotype was seen ten or more times. V usage is TRBV5-4 and J usage is TRBJ2-7; the match to TRBD1 covers 10 bases. V was pared by 0 bases and J by 6 bases, with 6 bases of the junction left unmatched. This CDR3 has 15 residues. Germline V gives CDR1 SGHNT, CDR2 YYREEE (reference sequence). The CDR3 is CASSLGGTGAREQYF. DNA for the CDR3: TGTGCCAGCAGCTTGGGGGGGACAGGGGCCCGCGAGCAGTACTTC.

V is TRBV5-1 and J is TRBJ2-5; 10 bases line up with TRBD1. J was trimmed by 0 bases and V by 0 bases; bases with no gene match: 2. From germline, CDR1 is SGHRS and CDR2 YFSETQ. This CDR3 has 16 residues. The CDR3 bases are TGCGCCAGCAGCTTGGCAGGGACAGGGGACCAAGAGACCCAGTACTTC. Protein sequence: CASSLAGTGDQETQYF. Variable domain in full (rest from reference TRBV5-1 and TRBJ2-5): KAGVTQTPRYLIKTRGQQVTLSCSPISGHRSVSWYQQTPGQGLQFLFEYFSETQRNKGNFPGRFSGRQFSNSRSEMNVSTLELGDSALYLCASSLAGTGDQETQYFGPGTRLLVL.

This clonotype appeared many times. The chain couples TRBV20-1 to TRBJ2-1; 11 nucleotides align to TRBD2. The CDR3 covers 19 residues. Looked up from germline, CDR1 is DFQATT and CDR2 is SNEGSKA (reference sequence). Unmatched junction bases numbered 15, after V lost 5 bases and J lost 0 bases. The CDR3 loop is CSAPPGSGRASYSYNEQFF. In DNA, the CDR3 is TGCAGTGCTCCCCCGGGTAGCGGGAGGGCATCTTACTCCTACAATGAGCAGTTCTTC.

This clonotype was seen ten or more times. The chain joins TRBV7-2 to TRBJ2-3; D is ambiguous. The V and J ends lost 8 bases and 5 bases respectively, with 20 bases between them. Germline CDR1 reads SGHTA; CDR2 reads FQGNSA. The CDR3 has 15 residues. This CDR3 is CASSNTATPRDTQYF. The CDR3, as DNA: TGTGCCAGCTCCAACACGGCTACCCCAAGAGATACGCAGTATTTT.

The chain recombines TRBV20-1 with TRBJ2-5; possible D gene TRBD1, 6 bases. The V end was cut by 1 base, the J end by 1 base, with 7 bases between. Germline CDR1 reads DFQATT; CDR2 reads SNEGSKA (reference sequence). This CDR3 has 13 residues. CDR3 nucleotides: TGCAGTGCTAGAGTAGGGGGCCAAGAGACCCAGTACTTC. Amino acid sequence: CSARVGGQETQYF.

There are many counts of this clonotype. This chain links TRBV4-3 with TRBJ2-1, with D possibly being TRBD2 (5 bases). Between the trimmed V and J ends, which lost 5 bases and 0 bases, there was a span of 8 bases. CDR1 and CDR2 from the germline V gene are LGHNA and YSLEER. CDR3 length equals 14 residues. CDR3 loop: CASSASLSYNEQFF. The CDR3 region has the DNA TGCGCCAGCAGCGCTAGCCTCTCCTACAATGAGCAGTTCTTC.

This clonotype was seen at least ten times. The chain is built from TRBV20-1 and TRBJ1-5; 8 nucleotides match TRBD1. This CDR3 contains 16 residues. J was trimmed by 2 bases and V by 2 bases; bases with no gene match: 8. The V gene's germline CDR1 is DFQATT and CDR2 SNEGSKA (reference sequence). For the CDR3, the DNA is TGCAGTGCTAGAACGTGGGGACAGGAAGGCAATCAGCCCCAGCATTTT. Translation: CSARTWGQEGNQPQHF.

In its sample, this clonotype was seen many times. In DNA, the CDR3 is TGTGCCAGCAGAAGTACAGCCACCGGGGAGCTGTTTTTT. It yields the protein CASRSTATGELFF. The chain combines TRBV6-6 with TRBJ2-2; D is uncertain. Germline lookup yields CDR1 MNHNY and CDR2 SVGAGI (reference sequence). Trimming took off 6 bases at V and 4 bases at J, with 9 bases between the two ends. The CDR3 is made up of 13 amino acids.

This clonotype showed up many times. This sequence joins TRBV20-1 and TRBJ2-1, with a weak D call TRBD2 (6 bases). CDR3 length: 14 residues. V was clipped by 3 bases and J by 5 bases, with 14 bases between them. Germline V CDR1 and CDR2: DFQATT, SNEGSKA (reference sequence). CDR3 residues: CSARGDGRHNEQFF. The DNA for the CDR3 is TGCAGTGCTAGGGGAGACGGGAGACACAATGAGCAGTTCTTC.

This clonotype was recorded at least ten times. The gene calls are TRBV6-5 and TRBJ2-3, with D unresolved. The germline V and J ends were trimmed by 0 bases and 5 bases, with 9 bases remaining between them. In germline, CDR1 is MNHEY, CDR2 SVGAGI. The CDR3 is 14 residues long. The CDR3 DNA is TGTGCCAGCAGTTACTCGATTATCCGAGATACGCAGTATTTT. Its translation is CASSYSIIRDTQYF.

In DNA form, the CDR3 reads TGTGCCAGCAGTGCGCTAATAGCGAACACCGGGGAGCTGTTTTTT. Translated, it gives CASSALIANTGELFF. The chain is built from TRBV2 and TRBJ2-2; D is ambiguous. The CDR3 is 15 amino acids. Trimming removed 4 bases at V and 0 bases at J, with 9 bases between. Per the germline V gene, CDR1 is SNHLY and CDR2 is FYNNEI.

This clonotype has at least ten counts. CDR3 nucleotide sequence: TGTGCCAGCAGCTTACAGGCTGCGAACACTGAAGCTTTCTTT. Its translation: CASSLQAANTEAFF. The rearrangement joins TRBV7-2 to TRBJ1-1; D not resolved. The CDR3 loop spans 14 amino acids. Trimming cost V 2 bases and J 1 base, with 8 bases left between them. Germline V gene lookup returns CDR1 SGHTA and CDR2 FQGNSA.

This clonotype was observed at least ten times. The rearrangement joins TRBV6-1 to TRBJ2-7; D unresolved. The CDR3 covers 12 residues. The germline V gene encodes CDR1 MNHNS and CDR2 SASEGT. V lost 8 bases and J 0 bases, leaving 8 bases between the germline ends. CDR3 in amino acids: CASGRSSYEQYF. The CDR3 DNA sequence: TGTGCCAGCGGACGGAGCTCCTACGAGCAGTACTTC.

This clonotype has more than one count but fewer than ten. The V call is TRBV7-9, the J call TRBJ2-7; D is undetermined. Germline loops: CDR1 SEHNR, CDR2 FQNEAQ (reference sequence). V was cut by 0 bases and J by 2 bases, with 8 bases left in between. The CDR3 extends over 14 amino acids. The CDR3 nucleotides read TGTGCCAGCAGCTTAGCAGTCAGTACCTACGAGCAGTACTTC. Amino acids: CASSLAVSTYEQYF.